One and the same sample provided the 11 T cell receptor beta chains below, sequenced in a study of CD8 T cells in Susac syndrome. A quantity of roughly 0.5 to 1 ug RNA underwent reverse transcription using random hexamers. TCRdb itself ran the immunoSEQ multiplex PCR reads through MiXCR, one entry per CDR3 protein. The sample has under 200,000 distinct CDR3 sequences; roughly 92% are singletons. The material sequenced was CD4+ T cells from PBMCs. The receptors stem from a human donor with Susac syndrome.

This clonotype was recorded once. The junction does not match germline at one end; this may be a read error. The CDR3 spells CASSPQDGAYEQYF. The DNA for the CDR3 is TGTGCTAGCAGCCCACAGGACGGGGCCTACGAGCAGTACTTC. The chain recombines TRBV7-7 with TRBJ2-7; perhaps D is TRBD1 or TRBD2 (5 bases each). The germline V gene encodes CDR1 SSHAT and CDR2 FNYEAQ (reference sequence). This CDR3 has 14 residues.

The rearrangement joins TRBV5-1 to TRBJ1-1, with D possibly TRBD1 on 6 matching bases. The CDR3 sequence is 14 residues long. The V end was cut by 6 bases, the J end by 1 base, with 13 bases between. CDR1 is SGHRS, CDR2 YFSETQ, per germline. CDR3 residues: CASKVGGPNTEAFF. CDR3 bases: TGCGCCAGCAAAGTAGGGGGGCCGAACACTGAAGCTTTCTTT. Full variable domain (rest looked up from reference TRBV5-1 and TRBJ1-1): KAGVTQTPRYLIKTRGQQVTLSCSPISGHRSVSWYQQTPGQGLQFLFEYFSETQRNKGNFPGRFSGRQFSNSRSEMNVSTLELGDSALYLCASKVGGPNTEAFFGQGTRLTVV.

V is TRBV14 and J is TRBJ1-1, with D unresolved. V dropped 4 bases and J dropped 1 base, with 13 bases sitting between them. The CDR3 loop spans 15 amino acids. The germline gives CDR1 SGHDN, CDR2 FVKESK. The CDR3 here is CASSRAGTTNTEAFF. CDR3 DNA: TGTGCCAGCAGCCGGGCCGGCACAACGAACACTGAAGCTTTCTTT.

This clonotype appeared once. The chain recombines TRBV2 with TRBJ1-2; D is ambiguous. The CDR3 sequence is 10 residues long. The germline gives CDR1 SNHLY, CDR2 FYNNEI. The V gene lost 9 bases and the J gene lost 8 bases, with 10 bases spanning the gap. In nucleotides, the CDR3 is TGTGCCAGGAGGGAAGAAGGCTACACCTTC. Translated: CARREEGYTF. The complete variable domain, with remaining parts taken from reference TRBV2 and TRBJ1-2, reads EPEVTQTPSHQVTQMGQEVILRCVPISNHLYFYWYRQILGQKVEFLVSFYNNEISEKSEIFDDQFSVERPDGSNFTLKIRSTKLEDSAMYFCARREEGYTFGSGTRLTVV.

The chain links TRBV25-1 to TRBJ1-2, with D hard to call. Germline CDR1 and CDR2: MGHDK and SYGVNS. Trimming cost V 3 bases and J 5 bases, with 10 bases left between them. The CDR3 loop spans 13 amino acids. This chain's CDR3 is CASSEQAVYGYTF. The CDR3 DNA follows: TGTGCCAGCAGTGAGCAGGCCGTATATGGCTACACCTTC.

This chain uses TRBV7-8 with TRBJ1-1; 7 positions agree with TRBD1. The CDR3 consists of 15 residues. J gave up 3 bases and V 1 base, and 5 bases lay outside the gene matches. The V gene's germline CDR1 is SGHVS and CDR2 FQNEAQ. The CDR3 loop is CASSLGGQGDTEAFF. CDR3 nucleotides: TGTGCCAGCAGCTTAGGTGGCCAGGGGGACACTGAAGCTTTCTTT. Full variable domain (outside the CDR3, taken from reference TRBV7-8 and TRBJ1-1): GAGVSQSPRYKVAKRGQDVALRCDPISGHVSLFWYQQALGQGPEFLTYFQNEAQLDKSGLPSDRFFAERPEGSVSTLKIQRTQQEDSAVYLCASSLGGQGDTEAFFGQGTRLTVV.

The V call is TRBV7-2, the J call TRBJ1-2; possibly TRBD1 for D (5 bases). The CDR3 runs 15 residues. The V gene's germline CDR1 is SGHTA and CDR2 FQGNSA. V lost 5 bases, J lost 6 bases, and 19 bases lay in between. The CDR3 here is CASSARWGSADGYTF. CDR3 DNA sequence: TGTGCCAGCAGCGCCCGGTGGGGGTCGGCGGATGGCTACACCTTC.

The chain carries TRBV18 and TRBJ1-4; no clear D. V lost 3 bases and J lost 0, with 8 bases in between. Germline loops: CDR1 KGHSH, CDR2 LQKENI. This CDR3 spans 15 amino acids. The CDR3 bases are TGTGCCAGCTCACCGGACCGACCAACTAATGAAAAACTGTTTTTT. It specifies CASSPDRPTNEKLFF.

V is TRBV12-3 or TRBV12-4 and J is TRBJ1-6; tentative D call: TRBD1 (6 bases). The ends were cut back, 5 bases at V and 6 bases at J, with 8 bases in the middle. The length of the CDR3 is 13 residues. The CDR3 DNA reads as TGTGCCAGCAGTCGGACAGCTAATTCACCCCTCCACTTT. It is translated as CASSRTANSPLHF.

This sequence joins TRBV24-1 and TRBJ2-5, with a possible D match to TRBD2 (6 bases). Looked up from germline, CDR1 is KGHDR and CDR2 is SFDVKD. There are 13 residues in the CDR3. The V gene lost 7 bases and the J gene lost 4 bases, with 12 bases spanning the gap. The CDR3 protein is CATSGGKPETQYF. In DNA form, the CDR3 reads TGTGCCACCAGCGGAGGGAAGCCAGAGACCCAGTACTTC.

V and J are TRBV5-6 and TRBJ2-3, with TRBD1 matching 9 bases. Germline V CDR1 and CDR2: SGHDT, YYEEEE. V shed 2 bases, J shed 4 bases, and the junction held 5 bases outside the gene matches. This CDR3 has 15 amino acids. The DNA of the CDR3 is TGTGCCAGCAGCTTCGGGACAGGGTTGTCAGATACGCAGTATTTT. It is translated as CASSFGTGLSDTQYF.